The clone carrying this TCR beta chain was observed a handful of times. The antigen remains unidentified. Sorted populations were all over 98% pure. This specimen comes from a study of beta chain features in type 1 diabetes. Findings and limits, study-wide: More deletions and fewer insertions at VDJ junctions were found in patients with type 1 diabetes.

Every bit of the isolated RNA underwent reverse transcription, so sequencing read expressed TCRB transcripts. Profiled with immunoSEQ multiplex PCR; TCRdb holds only in-frame clones, not every one. There are 130,000 or so clones in the sample; roughly 10% occur only once, and about 0.6% lies in the top ten. Germline CDR1 SGHNT, CDR2 YYREEE (reference sequence). Unmatched junction bases numbered 10, after V lost 4 bases and J lost 0 bases. There are 19 residues in the CDR3. The source is a woman aged 40 to 50 in good health. Sequenced: central memory CD4+ T cells from blood. This chain joins TRBV5-4 and TRBJ2-6; 10 bases align to TRBD2. The CDR3 DNA reads TGTGCCAGCAGCGTCCTTAGCGGGGGGCAGGGCTCTGGGGCCAACGTCCTGACTTTC. Amino acid sequence: CASSVLSGGQGSGANVLTF.